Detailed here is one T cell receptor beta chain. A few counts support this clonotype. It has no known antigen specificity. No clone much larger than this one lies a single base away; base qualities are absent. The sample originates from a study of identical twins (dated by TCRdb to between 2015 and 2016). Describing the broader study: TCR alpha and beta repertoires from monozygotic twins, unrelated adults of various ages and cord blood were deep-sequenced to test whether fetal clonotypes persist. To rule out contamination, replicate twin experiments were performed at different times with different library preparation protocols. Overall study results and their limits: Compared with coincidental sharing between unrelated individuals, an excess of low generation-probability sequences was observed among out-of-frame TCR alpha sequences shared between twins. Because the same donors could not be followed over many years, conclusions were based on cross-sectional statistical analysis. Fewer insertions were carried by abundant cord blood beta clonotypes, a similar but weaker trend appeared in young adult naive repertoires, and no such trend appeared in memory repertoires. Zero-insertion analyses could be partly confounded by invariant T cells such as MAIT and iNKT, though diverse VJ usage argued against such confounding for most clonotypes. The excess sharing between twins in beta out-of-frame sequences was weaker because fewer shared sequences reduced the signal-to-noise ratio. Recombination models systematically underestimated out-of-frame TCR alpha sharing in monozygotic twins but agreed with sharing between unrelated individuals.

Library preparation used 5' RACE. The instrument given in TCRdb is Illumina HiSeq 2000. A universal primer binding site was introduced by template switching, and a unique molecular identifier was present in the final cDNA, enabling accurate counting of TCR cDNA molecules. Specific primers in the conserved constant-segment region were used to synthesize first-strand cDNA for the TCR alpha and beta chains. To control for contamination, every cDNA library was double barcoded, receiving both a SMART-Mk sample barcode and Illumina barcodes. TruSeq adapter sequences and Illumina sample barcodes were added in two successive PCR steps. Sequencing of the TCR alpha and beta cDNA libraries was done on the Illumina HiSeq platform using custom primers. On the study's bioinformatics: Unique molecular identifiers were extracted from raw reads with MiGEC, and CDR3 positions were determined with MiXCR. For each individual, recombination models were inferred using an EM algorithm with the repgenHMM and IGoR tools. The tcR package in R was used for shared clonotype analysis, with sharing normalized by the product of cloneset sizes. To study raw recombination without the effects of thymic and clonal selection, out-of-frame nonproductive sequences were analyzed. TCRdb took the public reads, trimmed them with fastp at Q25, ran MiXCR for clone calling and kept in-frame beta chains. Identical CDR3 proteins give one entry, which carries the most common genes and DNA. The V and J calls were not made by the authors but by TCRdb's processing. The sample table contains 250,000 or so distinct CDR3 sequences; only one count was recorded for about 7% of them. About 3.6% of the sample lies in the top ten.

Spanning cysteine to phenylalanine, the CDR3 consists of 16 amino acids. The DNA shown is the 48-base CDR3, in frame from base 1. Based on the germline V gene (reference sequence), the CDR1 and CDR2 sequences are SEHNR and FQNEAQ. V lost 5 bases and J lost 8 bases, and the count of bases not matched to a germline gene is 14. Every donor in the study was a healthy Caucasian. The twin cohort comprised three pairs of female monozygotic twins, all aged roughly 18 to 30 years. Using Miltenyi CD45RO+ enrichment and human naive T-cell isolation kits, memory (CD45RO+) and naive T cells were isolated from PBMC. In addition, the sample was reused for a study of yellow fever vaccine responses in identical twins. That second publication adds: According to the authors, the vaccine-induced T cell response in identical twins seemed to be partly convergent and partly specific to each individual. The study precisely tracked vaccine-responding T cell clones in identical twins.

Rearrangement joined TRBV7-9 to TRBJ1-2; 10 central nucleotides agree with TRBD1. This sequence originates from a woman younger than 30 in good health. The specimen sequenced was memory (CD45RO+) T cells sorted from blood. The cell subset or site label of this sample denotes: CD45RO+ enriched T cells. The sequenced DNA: TGTGCCAGCAGCCGATCGACCGGACAGGGGGAGTACGGCTACACCTTC. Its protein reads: CASSRSTGQGEYGYTF.